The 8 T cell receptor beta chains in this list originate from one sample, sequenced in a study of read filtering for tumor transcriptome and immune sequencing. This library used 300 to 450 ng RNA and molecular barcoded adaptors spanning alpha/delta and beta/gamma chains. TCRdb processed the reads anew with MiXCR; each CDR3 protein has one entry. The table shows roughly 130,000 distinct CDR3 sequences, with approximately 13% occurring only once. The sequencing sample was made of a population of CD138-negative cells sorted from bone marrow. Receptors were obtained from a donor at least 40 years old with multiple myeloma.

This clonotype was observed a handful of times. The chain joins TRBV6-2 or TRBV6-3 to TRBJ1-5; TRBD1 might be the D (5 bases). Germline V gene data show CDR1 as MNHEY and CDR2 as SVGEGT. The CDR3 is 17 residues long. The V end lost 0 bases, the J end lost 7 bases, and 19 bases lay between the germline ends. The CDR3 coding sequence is TGTGCCAGCAGTTACTCGATCGAGGTGGGCTGGGGCCAGCCCCAGCATTTT. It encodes CASSYSIEVGWGQPQHF.

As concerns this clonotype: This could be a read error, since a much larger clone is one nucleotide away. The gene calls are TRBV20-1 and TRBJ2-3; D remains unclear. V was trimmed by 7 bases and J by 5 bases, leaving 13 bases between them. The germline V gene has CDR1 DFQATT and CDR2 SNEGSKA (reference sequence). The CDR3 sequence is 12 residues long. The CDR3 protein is CSVREVGDTQYF. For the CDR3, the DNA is TGCAGTGTGAGAGAAGTTGGAGATACGCAGTATTTT.

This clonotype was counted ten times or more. The CDR3 DNA reads TGCAGTGCTAGTAATAGCGGGGGGCCCAACACCGGGGAGCTGTTTTTT. This codes for CSASNSGGPNTGELFF. This chain joins TRBV20-1 and TRBJ2-2; TRBD2 agrees at 10 bases. Looked up from germline, CDR1 is DFQATT and CDR2 is SNEGSKA (reference sequence). The trim removed 3 bases at V and 2 bases at J, leaving 6 bases unmatched. The CDR3 totals 16 residues.

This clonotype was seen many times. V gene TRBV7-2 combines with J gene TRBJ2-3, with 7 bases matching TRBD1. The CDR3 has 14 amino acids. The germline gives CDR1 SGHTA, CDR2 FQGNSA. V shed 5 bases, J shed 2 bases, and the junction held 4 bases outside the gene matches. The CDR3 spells CASSPTGSTDTQYF. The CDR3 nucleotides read TGTGCCAGCAGCCCGACAGGGTCCACAGATACGCAGTATTTT.

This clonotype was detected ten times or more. DNA of the CDR3: TGCAGTGCTAGTAGCGGGGGGCTCTATCGTGGAACAGATACGCAGTATTTT. Its protein product is CSASSGGLYRGTDTQYF. The rearrangement links TRBV20-1 to TRBJ2-3; 10 bases match TRBD2. Per germline, CDR1 DFQATT and CDR2 SNEGSKA (reference sequence). Germline trimming cut 3 bases from V and 3 bases from J; bases unmatched to any gene: 12. The CDR3 loop spans 17 amino acids.

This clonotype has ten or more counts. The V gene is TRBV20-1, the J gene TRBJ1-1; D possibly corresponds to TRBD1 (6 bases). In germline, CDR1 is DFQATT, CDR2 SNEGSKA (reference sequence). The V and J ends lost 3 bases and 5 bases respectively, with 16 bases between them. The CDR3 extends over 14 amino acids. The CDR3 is CSASGGLSQTEAFF. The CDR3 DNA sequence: TGCAGTGCTAGCGGGGGCCTTTCCCAGACTGAAGCTTTCTTT.

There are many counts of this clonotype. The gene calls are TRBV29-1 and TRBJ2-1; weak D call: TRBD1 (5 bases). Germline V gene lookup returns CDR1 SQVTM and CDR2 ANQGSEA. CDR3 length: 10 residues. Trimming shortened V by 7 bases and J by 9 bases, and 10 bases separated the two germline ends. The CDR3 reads CSEGLGEQFF. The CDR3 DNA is TGCAGCGAGGGGCTGGGTGAGCAGTTCTTC.

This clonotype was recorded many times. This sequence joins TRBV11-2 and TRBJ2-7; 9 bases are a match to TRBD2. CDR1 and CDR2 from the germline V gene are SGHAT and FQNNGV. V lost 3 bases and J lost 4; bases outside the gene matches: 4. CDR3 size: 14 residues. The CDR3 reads CASSFIAGEYEQYF. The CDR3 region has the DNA TGTGCCAGCAGCTTCATAGCGGGGGAATACGAGCAGTACTTC.